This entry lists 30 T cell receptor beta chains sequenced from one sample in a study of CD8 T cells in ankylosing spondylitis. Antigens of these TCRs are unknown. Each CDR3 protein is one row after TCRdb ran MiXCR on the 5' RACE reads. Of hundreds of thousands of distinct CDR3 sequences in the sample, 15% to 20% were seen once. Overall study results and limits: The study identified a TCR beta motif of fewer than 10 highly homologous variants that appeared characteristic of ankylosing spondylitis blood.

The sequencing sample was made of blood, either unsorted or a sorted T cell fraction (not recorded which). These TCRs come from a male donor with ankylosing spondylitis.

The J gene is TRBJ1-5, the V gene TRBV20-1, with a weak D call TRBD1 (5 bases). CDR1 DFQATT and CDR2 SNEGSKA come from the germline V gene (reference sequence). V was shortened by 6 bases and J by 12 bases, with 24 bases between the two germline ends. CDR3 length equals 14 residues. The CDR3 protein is CSAIGATPNQCQHF. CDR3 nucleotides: TGCAGTGCCATTGGGGCCACCCCCAATCAGTGCCAGCATTTT.

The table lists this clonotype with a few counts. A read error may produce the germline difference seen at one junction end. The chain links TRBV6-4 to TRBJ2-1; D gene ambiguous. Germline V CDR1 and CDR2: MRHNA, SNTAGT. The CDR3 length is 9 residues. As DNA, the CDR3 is TGTGCCACCAGTGTAGGCGAGATCTTC. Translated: CATSVGEIF.

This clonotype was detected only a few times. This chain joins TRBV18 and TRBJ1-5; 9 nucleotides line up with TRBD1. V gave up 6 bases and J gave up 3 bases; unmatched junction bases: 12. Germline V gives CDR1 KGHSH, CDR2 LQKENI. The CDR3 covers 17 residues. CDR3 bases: TGTGCCAGCTCCCCTACCTCCGGGACAGGGAACAATCAGCCCCAGCATTTT. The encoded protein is CASSPTSGTGNNQPQHF.

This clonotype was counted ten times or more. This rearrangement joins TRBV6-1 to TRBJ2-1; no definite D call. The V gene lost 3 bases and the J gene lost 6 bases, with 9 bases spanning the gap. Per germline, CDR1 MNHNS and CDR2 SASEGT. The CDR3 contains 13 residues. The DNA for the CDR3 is TGTGCCAGCAGTGAGGGTCGGCTCAATGAGCAGTTCTTC. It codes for CASSEGRLNEQFF.

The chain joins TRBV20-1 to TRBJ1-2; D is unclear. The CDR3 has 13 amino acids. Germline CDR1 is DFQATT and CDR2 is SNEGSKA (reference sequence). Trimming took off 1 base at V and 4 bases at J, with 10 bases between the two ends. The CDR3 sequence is CSARVEQLYGYTF. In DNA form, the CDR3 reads TGCAGTGCTAGAGTGGAACAGCTCTATGGCTACACCTTC.

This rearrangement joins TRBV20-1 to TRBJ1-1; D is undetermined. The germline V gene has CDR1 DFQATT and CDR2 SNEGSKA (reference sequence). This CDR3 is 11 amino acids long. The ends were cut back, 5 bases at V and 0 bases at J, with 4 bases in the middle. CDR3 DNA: TGCAGTGCTCCCCTGAACACTGAAGCTTTCTTT. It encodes CSAPLNTEAFF.

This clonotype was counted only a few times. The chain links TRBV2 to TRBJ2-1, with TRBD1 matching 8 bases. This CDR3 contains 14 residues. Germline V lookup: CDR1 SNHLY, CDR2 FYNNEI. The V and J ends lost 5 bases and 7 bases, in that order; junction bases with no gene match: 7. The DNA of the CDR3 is TGTGCCAGCAGTCTCTCGGACAGGGCAAATGAGCAGTTCTTC. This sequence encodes CASSLSDRANEQFF.

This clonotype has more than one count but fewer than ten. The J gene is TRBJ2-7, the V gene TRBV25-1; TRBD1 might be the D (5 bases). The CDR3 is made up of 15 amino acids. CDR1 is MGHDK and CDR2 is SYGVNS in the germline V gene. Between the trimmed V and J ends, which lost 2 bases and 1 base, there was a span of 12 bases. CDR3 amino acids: CASSEQGRPSYEQYF. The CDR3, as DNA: TGTGCCAGCAGTGAACAGGGCAGGCCTTCCTACGAGCAGTACTTC.

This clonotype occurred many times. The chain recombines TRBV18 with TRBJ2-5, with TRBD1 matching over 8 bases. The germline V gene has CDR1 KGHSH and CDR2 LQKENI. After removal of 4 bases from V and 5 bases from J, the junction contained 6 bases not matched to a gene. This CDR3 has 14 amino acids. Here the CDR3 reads CASSLGQGGETQYF. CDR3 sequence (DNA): TGTGCCAGCTCACTCGGACAGGGCGGGGAGACCCAGTACTTC.

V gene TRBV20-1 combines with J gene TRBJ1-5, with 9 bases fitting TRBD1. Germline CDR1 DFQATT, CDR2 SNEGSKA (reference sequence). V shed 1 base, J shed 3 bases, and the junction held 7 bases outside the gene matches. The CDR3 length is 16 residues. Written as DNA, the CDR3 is TGCAGTGCTAGAGCCGACAGGGGGTCTTCCAATCAGCCCCAGCATTTT. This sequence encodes CSARADRGSSNQPQHF.

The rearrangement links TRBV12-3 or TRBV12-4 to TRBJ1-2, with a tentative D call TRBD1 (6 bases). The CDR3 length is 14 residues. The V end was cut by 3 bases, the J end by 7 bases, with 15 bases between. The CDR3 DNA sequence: TGTGCCAGCAGTTTGGGGGTACAGGGAACTGGCTACACCTTC. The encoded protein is CASSLGVQGTGYTF.

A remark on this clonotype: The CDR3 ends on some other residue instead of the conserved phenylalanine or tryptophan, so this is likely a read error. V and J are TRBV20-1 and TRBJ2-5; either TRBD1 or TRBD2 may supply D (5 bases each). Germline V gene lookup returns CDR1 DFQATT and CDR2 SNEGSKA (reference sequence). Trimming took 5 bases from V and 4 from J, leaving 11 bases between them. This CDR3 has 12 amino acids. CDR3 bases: TGCAGTGCTTCGGGGCAAGCAGAGACCCAGTACCTC. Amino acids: CSASGQAETQYL.

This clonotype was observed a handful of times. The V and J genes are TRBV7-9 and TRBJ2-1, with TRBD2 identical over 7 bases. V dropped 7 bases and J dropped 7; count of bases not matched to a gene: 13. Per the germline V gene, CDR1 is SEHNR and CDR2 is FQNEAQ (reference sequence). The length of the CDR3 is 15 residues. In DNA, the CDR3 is TGTGCCAGCAACCACCGGGGAGGGGCGGGGAATGAGCAGTTCTTC. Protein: CASNHRGGAGNEQFF.

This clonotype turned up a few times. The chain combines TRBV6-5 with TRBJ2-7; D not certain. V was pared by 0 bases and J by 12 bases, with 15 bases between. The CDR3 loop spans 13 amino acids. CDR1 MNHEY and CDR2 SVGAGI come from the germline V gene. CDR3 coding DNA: TGTGCCAGCAGTTACTCGGGTCCGGGTATAAGGTACTTC. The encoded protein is CASSYSGPGIRYF.

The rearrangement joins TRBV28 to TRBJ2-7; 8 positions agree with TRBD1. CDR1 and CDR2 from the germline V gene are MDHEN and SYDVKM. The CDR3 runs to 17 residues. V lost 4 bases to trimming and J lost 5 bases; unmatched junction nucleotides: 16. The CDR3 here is CASSSPGQGFRGNEQYF. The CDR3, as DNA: TGTGCCAGCAGTTCTCCCGGACAGGGATTCCGTGGAAACGAGCAGTACTTC.

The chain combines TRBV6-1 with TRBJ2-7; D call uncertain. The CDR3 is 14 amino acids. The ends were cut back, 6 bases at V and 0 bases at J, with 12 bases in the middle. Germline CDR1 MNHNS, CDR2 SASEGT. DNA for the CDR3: TGTGCCAGCAGACCCTCCAGGAGCTCCTACGAGCAGTACTTC. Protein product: CASRPSRSSYEQYF.

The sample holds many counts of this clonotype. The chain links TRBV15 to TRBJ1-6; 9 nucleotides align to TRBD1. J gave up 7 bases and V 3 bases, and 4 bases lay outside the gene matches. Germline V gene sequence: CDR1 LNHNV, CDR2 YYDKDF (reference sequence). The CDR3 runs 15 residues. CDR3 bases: TGTGCCACCAGCAGGAAGACAGGGGGGAATTCACCCCTCCACTTT. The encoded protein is CATSRKTGGNSPLHF. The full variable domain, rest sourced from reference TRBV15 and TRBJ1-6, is DAMVIQNPRYQVTQFGKPVTLSCSQTLNHNVMYWYQQKSSQAPKLLFHYYDKDFNNEADTPDNFQSRRPNTSFCFLDIRSPGLGDTAMYLCATSRKTGGNSPLHFGNGTRLTVT.

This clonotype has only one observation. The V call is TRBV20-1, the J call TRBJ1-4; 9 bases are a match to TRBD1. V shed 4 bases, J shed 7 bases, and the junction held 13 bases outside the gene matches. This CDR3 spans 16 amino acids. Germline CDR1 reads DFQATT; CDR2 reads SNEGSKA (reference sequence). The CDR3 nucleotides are TGCAGTGCTACACTACAGGGGGCCGGGGAGGGTGAAAAACTGTTTTTT. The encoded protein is CSATLQGAGEGEKLFF.

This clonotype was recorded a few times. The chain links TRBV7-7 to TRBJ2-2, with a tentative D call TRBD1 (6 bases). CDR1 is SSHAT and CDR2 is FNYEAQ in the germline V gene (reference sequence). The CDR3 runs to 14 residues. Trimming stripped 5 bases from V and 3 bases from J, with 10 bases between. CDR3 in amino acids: CASSVKGDTGELFF. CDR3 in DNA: TGTGCCAGCAGCGTAAAGGGGGACACCGGGGAGCTGTTTTTT.

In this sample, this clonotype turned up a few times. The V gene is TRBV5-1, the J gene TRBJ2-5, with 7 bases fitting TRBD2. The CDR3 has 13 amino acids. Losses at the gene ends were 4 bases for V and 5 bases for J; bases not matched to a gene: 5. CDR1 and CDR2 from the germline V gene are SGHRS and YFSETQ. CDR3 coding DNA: TGCGCCAGCAGCCGCATGCGGGGGGAGACCCAGTACTTC. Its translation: CASSRMRGETQYF.

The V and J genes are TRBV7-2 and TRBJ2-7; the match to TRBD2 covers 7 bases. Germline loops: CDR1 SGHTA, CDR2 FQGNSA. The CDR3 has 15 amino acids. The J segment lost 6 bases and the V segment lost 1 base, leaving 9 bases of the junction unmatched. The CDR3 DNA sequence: TGTGCCAGCAGCTTAGGGGGAGGGTGGATGGGCGAGCAGTACTTC. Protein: CASSLGGGWMGEQYF.

CDR3 sequence: CASSYRRENEKLFF. CDR3 in DNA: TGTGCCAGCAGTTACCGCAGAGAAAATGAAAAACTGTTTTTT. V usage is TRBV6-2 or TRBV6-3 and J usage is TRBJ1-4; the D is unclear. The CDR3 spans 14 residues. Germline values: CDR1 MNHEY, CDR2 SVGEGT. Trimming cost V 2 bases and J 5 bases, with 9 bases left between them.

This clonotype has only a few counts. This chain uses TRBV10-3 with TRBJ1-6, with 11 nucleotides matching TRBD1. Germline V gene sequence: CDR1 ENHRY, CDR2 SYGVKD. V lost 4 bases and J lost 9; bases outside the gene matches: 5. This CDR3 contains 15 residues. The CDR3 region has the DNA TGTGCCATCAGTGGTCCGGGGACAGGGGGTTCACCCCTCCACTTT. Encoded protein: CAISGPGTGGSPLHF.

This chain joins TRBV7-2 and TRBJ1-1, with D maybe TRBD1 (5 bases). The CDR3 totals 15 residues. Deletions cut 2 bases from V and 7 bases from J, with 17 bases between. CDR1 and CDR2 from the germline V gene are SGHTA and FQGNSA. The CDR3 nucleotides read TGTGCCAGCAGCTTATCCATTACGGGGACGTATGAAGCTTTCTTT. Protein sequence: CASSLSITGTYEAFF.

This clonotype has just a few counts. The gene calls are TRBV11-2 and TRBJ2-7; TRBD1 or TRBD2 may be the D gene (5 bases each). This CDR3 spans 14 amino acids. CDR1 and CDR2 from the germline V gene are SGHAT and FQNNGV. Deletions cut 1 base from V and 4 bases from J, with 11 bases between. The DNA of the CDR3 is TGTGCCAGCAGCTTAGTTCAGTGGGGGTACGAGCAGTACTTC. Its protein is CASSLVQWGYEQYF.

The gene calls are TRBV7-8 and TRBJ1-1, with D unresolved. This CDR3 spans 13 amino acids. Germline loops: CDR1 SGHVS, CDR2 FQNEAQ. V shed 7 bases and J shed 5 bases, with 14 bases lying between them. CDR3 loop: CASTHNVGTEAFF. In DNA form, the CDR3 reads TGTGCCAGCACCCATAATGTCGGAACTGAAGCTTTCTTT.

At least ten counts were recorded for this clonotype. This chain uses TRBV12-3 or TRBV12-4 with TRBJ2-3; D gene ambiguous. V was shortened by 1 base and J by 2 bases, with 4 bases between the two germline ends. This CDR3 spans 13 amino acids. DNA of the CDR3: TGTGCCAGCAGTTTAGATTTCACAGATACGCAGTATTTT. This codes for CASSLDFTDTQYF.

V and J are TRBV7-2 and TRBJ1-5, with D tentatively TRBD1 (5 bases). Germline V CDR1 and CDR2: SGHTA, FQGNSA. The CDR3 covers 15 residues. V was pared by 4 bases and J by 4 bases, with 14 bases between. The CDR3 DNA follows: TGTGCCAGCAGCTGGGGCCGGGGCCGGAATCAGCCCCAGCATTTT. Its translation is CASSWGRGRNQPQHF.

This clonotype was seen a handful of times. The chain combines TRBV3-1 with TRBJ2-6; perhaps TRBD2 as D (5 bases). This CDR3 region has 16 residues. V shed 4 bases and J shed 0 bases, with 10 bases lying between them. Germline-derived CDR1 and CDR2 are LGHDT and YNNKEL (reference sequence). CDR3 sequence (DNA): TGTGCCAGCAGCCCCGGGATTAGCTCTGGGGCCAACGTCCTGACTTTC. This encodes CASSPGISSGANVLTF.

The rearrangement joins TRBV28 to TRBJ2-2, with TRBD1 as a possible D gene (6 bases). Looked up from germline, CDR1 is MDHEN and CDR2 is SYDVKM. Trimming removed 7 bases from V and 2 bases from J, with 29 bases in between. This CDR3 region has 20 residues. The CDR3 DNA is TGTGCCAGCATCTCCACATTGGGGGCTGGGGTTTCCTTTAACACCGGGGAGCTGTTTTTT. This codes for CASISTLGAGVSFNTGELFF. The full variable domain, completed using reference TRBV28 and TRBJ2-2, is DVKVTQSSRYLVKRTGEKVFLECVQDMDHENMFWYRQDPGLGLRLIYFSYDVKMKEKGDIPEGYSVSREKKERFSLILESASTNQTSMYLCASISTLGAGVSFNTGELFFGEGSRLTVL.